The rows below give T cell receptor beta chains drawn from one sample of a study of blood T cell repertoires in COVID-19. The repertoire was sequenced with immunoSEQ multiplex PCR; TCRdb's copy has only in-frame clones and lacks some. The repertoire holds about 74,000 clones, with around 74% as singletons. The specimen sequenced was peripheral blood. The source of these receptors is a man aged 65-85 years with acute or convalescent COVID-19. The CDR3 runs from the conserved cysteine through the conserved F or W. The order of the fields is J gene, D gene, V gene, clone size, CDR3 protein, CDR3 DNA. The D gene is left open where the match is weak. Size is stated for part of the rows, as once, few or many counts, or as a class when the clone is expanded.

TRBJ2-2 | TRBD2 | TRBV25-1 | - | CASSGGWEGGGELFF | TGTGCCAGCAGTGGAGGGTGGGAGGGCGGCGGGGAGCTGTTTTTT
TRBJ1-1 | TRBD1 | TRBV2 | - | CASDRGTEAFF | TGTGCCAGCGACAGGGGGACTGAAGCTTTCTTT
TRBJ2-2 | TRBD2 | TRBV27 | many | CASSPSGGTGELFF | TGTGCCAGCAGTCCGAGCGGGGGGACCGGGGAGCTGTTTTTT
TRBJ2-7 | TRBD1 | TRBV2 | few | CASSLDRDPSYEQYF | TGTGCCAGCAGTCTCGACAGGGACCCCTCCTACGAGCAGTACTTC
TRBJ2-2 | - | TRBV7-9 | few | CASSFRTRPEAGELFF | TGTGCCAGCAGCTTTCGTACTAGGCCAGAAGCCGGGGAGCTGTTTTTT
TRBJ1-1 | TRBD1 | TRBV3-1/TRBV3-2 | - | CASSTSTGYTEAFF | TGTGCCAGCAGCACCTCGACAGGGTACACTGAAGCTTTCTTT
TRBJ2-7 | - | TRBV28 | - | CASSLSGGPNPWEQYF | TGTGCCAGCAGCCTCTCTGGCGGGCCCAACCCCTGGGAGCAGTACTTC
TRBJ1-1 | TRBD1 | TRBV12-5 | - | CASGTGGQNTEAFF | TGTGCTAGTGGGACAGGGGGACAGAACACTGAAGCTTTCTTT
TRBJ1-5 | - | TRBV6-2/TRBV6-3 | - | CASSYFTGTQHF | TGTGCCAGCAGTTACTTCACAGGGACCCAGCATTTT
TRBJ1-1 | TRBD1 | TRBV2 | - | CASRDRVQTEAFF | TGTGCCAGCAGGGACAGGGTGCAGACTGAAGCTTTCTTT
TRBJ2-2 | TRBD1 | TRBV7-9 | - | CASSLLTGSGELFF | TGTGCCAGCAGCTTATTGACAGGGTCCGGGGAGCTGTTTTTT
TRBJ2-7 | TRBD1 | TRBV19 | - | CASSSTGIYEQYF | TGTGCCAGTAGTTCGACAGGGATTTACGAGCAGTACTTC
TRBJ2-3 | - | TRBV29-1 | - | CSVGWSITDTQYF | TGCAGCGTTGGGTGGAGTATCACAGATACGCAGTATTTT
TRBJ1-5 | TRBD1 | TRBV27 | - | CASSPPGQAGGNQPQHF | TGTGCCAGCAGCCCCCCGGGACAGGCCGGGGGCAATCAGCCCCAGCATTTT
TRBJ2-3 | TRBD2 | TRBV24-1 | - | CATSLAGGPGVTDTQYF | TGTGCCACCAGTTTAGCGGGAGGGCCGGGTGTCACAGATACGCAGTATTTT
TRBJ2-5 | - | TRBV4-3 | - | CASSHLWGRDETQYF | TGCGCCAGCAGCCACCTCTGGGGCAGGGATGAGACCCAGTACTTC
TRBJ2-2 | - | TRBV13 | few | CASSFMGENTGELFF | TGTGCCAGCAGCTTCATGGGAGAGAACACCGGGGAGCTGTTTTTT
TRBJ2-7 | - | TRBV12-3/TRBV12-4 | - | CASSLTSGEQYF | TGTGCCAGCAGTTTGACGAGCGGCGAGCAGTACTTC
TRBJ1-4 | - | TRBV28 | - | CASSPTDPGSNEKLFF | TGTGCCAGCAGCCCTACCGACCCGGGATCTAATGAAAAACTGTTTTTT
TRBJ1-5 | - | TRBV5-6 | few | CASSTGSYSNQPQHF | TGTGCCAGCAGCACGGGGAGCTACAGCAATCAGCCCCAGCATTTT
TRBJ2-2 | - | TRBV25-1 | - | CASSRQGRGTGELFF | TGTGCCAGCAGTCGTCAGGGGCGAGGCACCGGGGAGCTGTTTTTT
TRBJ2-7 | - | TRBV19 | - | CASSWASDSYEQYF | TGTGCCAGTAGTTGGGCTAGCGACTCCTACGAGCAGTACTTC
TRBJ1-1 | - | TRBV5-1 | - | CASSLDNANTEAFF | TGCGCCAGCAGCTTGGACAACGCGAACACTGAAGCTTTCTTT
TRBJ1-2 | - | TRBV5-6 | - | CASSRREAVGWVYGYTF | TGTGCCAGCAGCCGAAGGGAGGCAGTCGGCTGGGTCTATGGCTACACCTTC
TRBJ2-2 | - | TRBV5-4 | - | CASSSDSQRYTGELFF | TGTGCCAGCAGCTCGGACTCCCAGAGGTACACCGGGGAGCTGTTTTTT
TRBJ1-6 | TRBD1 | TRBV7-2 | - | CASRLQGSPNSPLHF | TGTGCCAGCAGACTACAGGGGAGCCCTAATTCACCCCTCCACTTT
TRBJ2-7 | - | TRBV28 | - | CASSTLFSGSYEQYF | TGTGCCAGCAGTACCCTGTTTAGCGGCTCCTACGAGCAGTACTTC
TRBJ2-7 | - | TRBV6-2/TRBV6-3 | - | CASRPRDSYEQYF | TGTGCCAGCAGACCTCGGGACTCCTACGAGCAGTACTTC
TRBJ2-5 | - | TRBV18 | - | CASSREGTQYF | TGTGCCAGCTCGCGGGAAGGGACCCAGTACTTC
TRBJ1-5 | - | TRBV6-2/TRBV6-3 | - | CASSSEGREAQHF | TGTGCCAGCAGTTCGGAGGGGAGAGAGGCCCAGCATTTT
TRBJ1-6 | - | TRBV27 | few | CASSKPPGSSYNSPLHF | TGTGCCAGCAGTAAACCCCCCGGGAGCTCCTATAATTCACCCCTCCACTTT
TRBJ2-3 | - | TRBV4-3 | - | CASSQDGQSSTDTQYF | TGCGCCAGCAGCCAAGATGGGCAGAGTAGCACAGATACGCAGTATTTT
TRBJ2-2 | TRBD2 | TRBV7-9 | - | CASSPTGGDTGELFF | TGTGCCAGCAGCCCCACGGGGGGAGACACCGGGGAGCTGTTTTTT
TRBJ2-1 | TRBD1 | TRBV19 | - | CASSIIPGGVEQFF | TGTGCCAGTAGTATAATCCCAGGGGGCGTCGAGCAGTTCTTC
TRBJ2-7 | TRBD1 | TRBV5-1 | - | CASSTGTGNEQYF | TGCGCCAGCAGCACCGGGACAGGAAACGAGCAGTACTTC
TRBJ2-2 | - | TRBV4-1 | - | CASSKSPGEANTGELFF | TGCGCCAGCAGTAAATCGCCCGGGGAGGCTAACACCGGGGAGCTGTTTTTT
TRBJ2-7 | - | TRBV4-2 | - | CASSSPGAGLSYEQYF | TGTGCCAGCAGTTCCCCAGGAGCGGGTCTTTCCTACGAGCAGTACTTC
TRBJ2-1 | TRBD2 | TRBV19 | - | CASSRGREAGYNEQFF | TGTGCCAGTAGCCGTGGGCGGGAGGCGGGTTACAATGAGCAGTTCTTC
TRBJ2-7 | - | TRBV2 | - | CASSEPILYEQYF | TGTGCCAGCAGCGAACCGATACTCTACGAGCAGTACTTC
TRBJ2-7 | - | TRBV7-9 | - | CASSLWAGANAYEQYF | TGTGCCAGCAGCTTATGGGCTGGGGCCAATGCCTACGAGCAGTACTTC
TRBJ2-3 | - | TRBV6-5 | - | CASSYSAGPNTDTQYF | TGTGCCAGCAGTTACTCGGCTGGCCCCAACACAGATACGCAGTATTTT
TRBJ2-5 | - | TRBV2 | few | CASSDRRAGETQYF | TGTGCCAGCAGTGACAGGAGGGCGGGGGAGACCCAGTACTTC
TRBJ2-7 | - | TRBV28 | - | CASRDGSLGEQYF | TGTGCCAGCAGGGACGGGAGTTTGGGGGAGCAGTACTTC
TRBJ2-1 | - | TRBV2 | few | CASSVARNNEQFF | TGTGCCAGCAGTGTGGCCCGCAACAATGAGCAGTTCTTC
TRBJ2-1 | TRBD2 | TRBV19 | few | CASSTTSGSSYNEQFF | TGTGCCAGTAGTACCACTAGCGGCAGTTCCTACAATGAGCAGTTCTTC
TRBJ1-5 | TRBD1 | TRBV6-2/TRBV6-3 | few | CASSYSRWTGDNQPQHF | TGTGCCAGCAGTTACTCTAGGTGGACAGGGGATAATCAGCCCCAGCATTTT
TRBJ2-2 | - | TRBV5-6 | - | CASSFIGELFF | TGTGCCAGCAGCTTCATCGGGGAGCTGTTTTTT
TRBJ1-5 | TRBD1 | TRBV19 | - | CASSTGTGDQPQHF | TGTGCCAGTAGTACCGGGACAGGGGATCAGCCCCAGCATTTT
TRBJ2-3 | TRBD1 | TRBV7-3 | few | CASSSYRGRRTDTQYF | TGTGCCAGCAGCTCCTACAGGGGGCGTCGTACAGATACGCAGTATTTT
TRBJ1-6 | TRBD1 | TRBV27 | - | CASSPSTATGFNSPLHF | TGTGCCAGCAGTCCCTCCACGGCGACAGGGTTTAATTCACCCCTCCACTTT
TRBJ2-6 | - | TRBV6-4 | - | CASSEQNSGANVLTF | TGTGCCAGCAGTGAACAGAACTCTGGGGCCAACGTCCTGACTTTC
TRBJ1-1 | - | TRBV27 | - | CASSLARGSEAFF | TGTGCCAGCAGTTTGGCCAGGGGATCCGAAGCTTTCTTT
TRBJ2-7 | - | TRBV20-1 | - | CSAPGRGVQYF | TGCAGTGCCCCCGGGAGAGGGGTCCAGTACTTC
TRBJ1-1 | - | TRBV6-6 | - | CASRFTLDMVEAFF | TGTGCCAGCAGATTTACTCTGGACATGGTTGAAGCTTTCTTT